This TCR beta chain derives from a study of T cell responses to AZD1222 COVID-19 vaccine listed by TCRdb under 2021. About the investigation overall: TCR sequencing was performed for over 230 trial participants, of whom approximately 200 were given two doses of AZD1222 and around 25 were given two doses of MenACWY control vaccine. Trial participants were enrolled into age subgroups of 18-55, 56-69 and 70-plus years, which contained about 150, 27 and 61 TCR-sequenced participants, respectively. What the authors observed across the whole study: The 56-69-year group was small, and its depth increase did not reach significance, likely because of low power. Most participants were white British and females outnumbered males, and the authors suggested that clonal diversity may have been underestimated. The whole spike protein was spanned by vaccine-associated CD4 TCRs, and dominant responses were seen in regions 160-218 and 743-854. Conclusions about previously exposed vaccinees were limited because only five to seven AZD1222 recipients were SARS-CoV-2 seropositive at baseline. Reportedly, close to half of the unique spike-specific TCRs recognized epitopes lying outside the regions that are mutated in the B.1.351 and B.1.1.7 variants. Spike-specific TCR breadth and depth rose significantly after two AZD1222 doses compared with day 0 and with MenACWY recipients. Because no day 14 peak-response samples were available, repertoires were characterized only after the peak T cell response.

The time point label corresponds to: about 28 days (+/-7) after the second vaccine dose. AZD1222 recipients with second doses at about 4 weeks or about 12 weeks were pooled, because spike-specific TCR depth and breadth did not differ between schedules. Vaccinee samples came from UK trials COV001 and COV002, including a single-blind randomized controlled phase 2/3 trial of AZD1222 (ChAdOx1 nCoV-19) in healthy adults. For TCRbeta chain sequencing, PBMC samples were collected from trial participants at day 0 and at day 28 after the second dose. About this clone: This receptor's antigen is unknown. There are no base qualities to consult, and no much larger clone falls within one base.

The CDR3 regions of human TCRbeta chains were analyzed by immunosequencing. Under the source paper's analysis protocol: Repertoire TCRs were matched against a reference library of SARS-CoV-2-specific TCRs generated with the MIRA antigen-specificity platform. Breadth meant the fraction of unique TCRs that were SARS-CoV-2-associated, whereas depth meant the fraction of total T cells that were SARS-CoV-2-associated. Using the MIRA data, each spike-specific TCR was assigned both to the spike region to which the TCR was reactive and to a CD4 or CD8 class. Log10-transformed breadth and depth values were compared by one-way ANOVA with Sidak's multiple comparisons tests. TCRdb provides this immuneACCESS table in a form limited to in-frame rearrangements. Some clones are lacking; in checked studies, under half of them reflect an unresolved V gene, and why the rest are absent is not known. That table furnishes V, J and clone size, whereas the DNA furnished D and trimming. Present in this sample are 75,000 to 90,000 clones, 75% to 90% of which were seen just once. The biggest ten clones account for approximately 3.6% of the sample.

CDR1 and CDR2, per the germline V gene (reference sequence), are MNHEY and SMNVEV. Between the V and J ends, shortened by 6 bases and 4 bases respectively, the junction contains 14 bases. Counted from cysteine to phenylalanine, this CDR3 has 14 amino acids. The CDR3 DNA has 42 bases and is translated from base 1. The sequence links TRBV27 to TRBJ2-3; a tentative D call is TRBD2 (7 bases match). The source of this sequence is an adult who received the AZD1222 COVID-19 vaccine. Sequencing was performed on peripheral blood, taken 28 days after the second AZD1222 dose. CDR3 protein: CASRGGAGSDTQYF. In nucleotide form, the sequence is TGTGCCAGCAGGGGGGGGGCCGGGTCAGATACGCAGTATTTT.